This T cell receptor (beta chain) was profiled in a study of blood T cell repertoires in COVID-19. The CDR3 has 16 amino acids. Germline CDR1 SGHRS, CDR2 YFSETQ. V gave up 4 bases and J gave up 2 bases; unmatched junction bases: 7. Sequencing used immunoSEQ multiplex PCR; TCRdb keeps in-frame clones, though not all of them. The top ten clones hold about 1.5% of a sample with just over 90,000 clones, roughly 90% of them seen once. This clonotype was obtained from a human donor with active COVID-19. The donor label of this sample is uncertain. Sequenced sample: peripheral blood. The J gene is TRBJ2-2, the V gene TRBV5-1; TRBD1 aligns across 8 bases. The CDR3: CASSARDRLNTGELFF. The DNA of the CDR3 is TGCGCCAGCAGCGCCCGGGACAGGTTAAACACCGGGGAGCTGTTTTTT. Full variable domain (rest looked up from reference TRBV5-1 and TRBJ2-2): KAGVTQTPRYLIKTRGQQVTLSCSPISGHRSVSWYQQTPGQGLQFLFEYFSETQRNKGNFPGRFSGRQFSNSRSEMNVSTLELGDSALYLCASSARDRLNTGELFFGEGSRLTVL.